The 32 T cell receptor beta chains presented below share a single source sample, sequenced in a study of breast tumors, draining lymph nodes, adjacent tissues. One entry per CDR3 protein, called by TCRdb with MiXCR from the multiplex PCR reads. Counted here are about 22,000 distinct CDR3 sequences, around 55% occurring once; the ten biggest clones make up 14%. Sequencing was performed on breast tumor tissue. The receptors come from a female donor with breast cancer. Some clones in this sample may be carry-over from other donors' samples.

The gene calls are TRBV4-2 and TRBJ1-6; D possibly corresponds to TRBD1 (5 bases). Trimming removed 0 bases at V and 6 bases at J, with 9 bases between. The CDR3 contains 15 residues. CDR1 LGHNA and CDR2 YNFKEQ come from the germline V gene. The CDR3 reads CASSQDGTPNSPLHF. In DNA, the CDR3 is TGTGCCAGCAGCCAAGATGGGACTCCTAATTCACCCCTCCACTTT.

V is TRBV11-2 and J is TRBJ2-7; 7 bases are a match to TRBD1. From germline, CDR1 is SGHAT and CDR2 FQNNGV. The CDR3 runs 13 residues. V trimming: 5 bases; J trimming: 7 bases; junction bases outside the gene matches: 8. CDR3 region: CASSQDRALEQYF. The CDR3 DNA sequence: TGTGCCAGCAGCCAAGACAGGGCTTTGGAGCAGTACTTC.

At least ten counts were recorded for this clonotype. The J gene is TRBJ2-5, the V gene TRBV27; D is undetermined. With 1 base removed from V and 2 bases from J, the gap between germline ends came to 17 bases. CDR1 is MNHEY and CDR2 is SMNVEV in the germline V gene (reference sequence). The CDR3 is made up of 17 amino acids. The CDR3 loop is CASSLYPHFGRQETQYF. For the CDR3, the DNA is TGTGCCAGCAGTTTATACCCCCACTTCGGTCGGCAAGAGACCCAGTACTTC.

The CDR3 reads CANTCGSGSCEQYF. The CDR3 region has the DNA TGTGCCAACACCTGCGGAAGCGGGAGCTGCGAGCAGTACTTC. V usage is TRBV12-3 or TRBV12-4 and J usage is TRBJ2-7; TRBD2 agrees at 8 bases. V shed 10 bases and J 6 bases; nucleotides not matched to a gene: 14. The CDR3 sequence is 14 residues long.

V usage is TRBV20-1 and J usage is TRBJ1-5; unclear D gene. V shed 2 bases and J shed 3 bases, with 5 bases lying between them. This CDR3 spans 12 amino acids. The V gene's germline CDR1 is DFQATT and CDR2 SNEGSKA (reference sequence). The CDR3 DNA reads TGCAGTGCTAGATCAAACAATCAGCCCCAGCATTTT. As protein: CSARSNNQPQHF.

This clonotype was recorded once. Relative to the germline gene, one junction end is altered; a read error may explain this. The rearrangement links TRBV2 to TRBJ2-7; no definite D call. The CDR3 is 14 amino acids. Germline CDR1 reads SNHLY; CDR2 reads FYNNEI. As DNA, the CDR3 is TGCGCCAGCAGTACTCTGGGCAGTGGCTATGAGCAGTACTTC. This encodes CASSTLGSGYEQYF.

This chain joins TRBV20-1 and TRBJ2-1, with TRBD2 matching over 13 bases. CDR1 is DFQATT and CDR2 is SNEGSKA in the germline V gene (reference sequence). The CDR3 has 15 residues. V trimming: 2 bases; J trimming: 7 bases; junction bases outside the gene matches: 5. CDR3: CSARWTSGSGNEQFF. In nucleotides, the CDR3 is TGCAGTGCTAGATGGACTAGCGGGAGTGGGAATGAGCAGTTCTTC.

V usage is TRBV12-5 and J usage is TRBJ2-1; 8 bases fit TRBD1. Per germline, CDR1 LGHNT and CDR2 FRNRAP. The trim removed 3 bases at V and 8 bases at J, leaving 6 bases unmatched. This CDR3 is 14 amino acids long. The CDR3 DNA reads TGTGCTAGTGGTTTTGCAGGGGGCGGCTATGAGCAGTTCTTC. This translates into CASGFAGGGYEQFF.

The genes are TRBV7-8 and TRBJ1-5; 10 bases are shared with TRBD1. Germline V CDR1 and CDR2: SGHVS, FQNEAQ. The CDR3 is 14 residues long. The V segment lost 5 bases and the J segment 5 bases; nucleotides outside the gene matches: 3. In nucleotides, the CDR3 is TGTGCCAGCAGCGTGACAGGGGGCGATCAGCCCCAGCATTTT. It specifies CASSVTGGDQPQHF. Filled out from reference TRBV7-8 and TRBJ1-5, the complete variable domain reads GAGVSQSPRYKVAKRGQDVALRCDPISGHVSLFWYQQALGQGPEFLTYFQNEAQLDKSGLPSDRFFAERPEGSVSTLKIQRTQQEDSAVYLCASSVTGGDQPQHFGDGTRLSIL.

By sample fraction, this clonotype is medium-sized (0.01 to 0.1%). The chain uses TRBV20-1 and TRBJ2-3; the D is unclear. The CDR3 has 15 residues. CDR1 and CDR2 (germline): DFQATT, SNEGSKA (reference sequence). V was shortened by 0 bases and J by 0 bases, with 10 bases between the two germline ends. Written as DNA, the CDR3 is TGCAGTGCTAGAGATTTGGTAGCCAGCACAGATACGCAGTATTTT. It codes for CSARDLVASTDTQYF.

The chain is built from TRBV30 and TRBJ2-5, with TRBD1 matching over 8 bases. The junction had 9 bases not matched to a gene; V was cut back by 8 bases and J by 4 bases. The germline V gene encodes CDR1 GTSNPN and CDR2 SVGIG (reference sequence). The CDR3 extends over 13 amino acids. In DNA, the CDR3 is TGTGCCCAGTCTCAGGGGGCAACAGAGACCCAGTACTTC. Its translation: CAQSQGATETQYF.

The CDR3 region is CASSVTSGAYYNEQFF. CDR3 nucleotides: TGTGCCAGTAGTGTCACTAGCGGAGCTTACTACAATGAGCAGTTCTTC. This sequence joins TRBV19 and TRBJ2-1; 8 bases fit TRBD2. Per the germline V gene, CDR1 is LNHDA and CDR2 is SQIVND (reference sequence). The CDR3 covers 16 residues. The trim removed 5 bases at V and 3 bases at J, leaving 9 bases unmatched. Full variable domain (rest looked up from reference TRBV19 and TRBJ2-1): DGGITQSPKYLFRKEGQNVTLSCEQNLNHDAMYWYRQDPGQGLRLIYYSQIVNDFQKGDIAEGYSVSREKKESFPLTVTSAQKNPTAFYLCASSVTSGAYYNEQFFGPGTRLTVL.

The J gene is TRBJ2-1, the V gene TRBV29-1; D gene uncertain. Between the trimmed V and J ends, which lost 3 bases and 10 bases, there was a span of 13 bases. The germline V gene has CDR1 SQVTM and CDR2 ANQGSEA. This CDR3 contains 12 residues. CDR3 bases: TGCAGCGTTGAGGGTATTAGCATCGAGCAGTTCTTC. Amino acid sequence: CSVEGISIEQFF.

On this clonotype itself: Because the CDR3 is missing its conserved closing phenylalanine or tryptophan, this is likely a read error. Because the CDR3's place on the DNA is in doubt, the DNA is left out and the CDR3 is given as listed by TCRdb. The rearrangement links TRBV20-1 to TRBJ1-2; the table assigns TRBD1, which was not confirmed against the DNA. Germline-derived CDR1 and CDR2 are DFQATT and SNEGSKA (reference sequence). The CDR3 totals 14 residues, both ends included. The chain's CDR3 is CSASPKDRSMATQS.

In this sample, this clonotype turned up many times. The chain links TRBV3-1 to TRBJ2-1; D is uncertain. This CDR3 spans 11 amino acids. V dropped 4 bases and J dropped 6 bases, with 4 bases sitting between them. CDR1 is LGHDT and CDR2 is YNNKEL in the germline V gene (reference sequence). CDR3 sequence: CASSRGNEQFF. The CDR3 region has the DNA TGTGCCAGCAGCCGAGGCAATGAGCAGTTCTTC.

This clonotype was counted many times. The chain is built from TRBV7-3 and TRBJ2-5; 7 positions match TRBD1. The CDR3 loop spans 13 amino acids. The V and J ends lost 0 bases and 6 bases, in that order; junction bases with no gene match: 1. Germline loops: CDR1 SGHTA, CDR2 FQGTGA. The CDR3 coding sequence is TGTGCCAGCAGCTTAACCAGGGGGAAGACCCAGTACTTC. It yields the protein CASSLTRGKTQYF.

This clonotype was recorded many times. The rearrangement links TRBV7-8 to TRBJ1-1; D not resolved. Trimming took 6 bases from V and 0 from J, leaving 11 bases between them. CDR3 length equals 14 residues. Germline assignment: CDR1 SGHVS and CDR2 FQNEAQ. The CDR3 DNA is TGTGCCAGCAGTTTCTCAACAGTGAACACTGAAGCTTTCTTT. As protein: CASSFSTVNTEAFF.

Ten or more counts support this clonotype. CDR3 region: CASSLGGVRTYNEQFF. As DNA, the CDR3 is TGTGCCAGCAGTTTGGGGGGAGTACGGACCTACAATGAGCAGTTCTTC. This chain joins TRBV12-3 or TRBV12-4 and TRBJ2-1; weak D call: TRBD2 (6 bases). V was pared by 3 bases and J by 2 bases, with 14 bases between. CDR3 length: 16 residues.

This sequence joins TRBV6-1 and TRBJ1-2; the match to TRBD1 covers 9 bases. The ends lost 5 bases at V and 4 bases at J; junction bases unmatched: 5. The CDR3 totals 14 residues. CDR1 is MNHNS, CDR2 SASEGT, per germline. The CDR3 sequence is CASSPGQGLYGYTF. DNA of the CDR3: TGTGCCAGCAGTCCGGGACAGGGTCTCTATGGCTACACCTTC.

The chain is built from TRBV20-1 and TRBJ2-5, with D possibly called TRBD1 or TRBD2 (5 bases each). V was pared by 6 bases and J by 0 bases, with 11 bases between. The CDR3 loop spans 13 amino acids. Germline assignment: CDR1 DFQATT and CDR2 SNEGSKA (reference sequence). For the CDR3, the DNA is TGCAGTGCCGAAGGGACGTACCAAGAGACCCAGTACTTC. Its protein product is CSAEGTYQETQYF.

The rearrangement joins TRBV20-1 to TRBJ1-6; D is unclear. The CDR3 runs 13 residues. Germline V CDR1 and CDR2: DFQATT, SNEGSKA (reference sequence). V lost 6 bases and J lost 6, with 12 bases in between. CDR3 loop: CSAEGVPNSPLHF. The CDR3 nucleotides are TGCAGTGCCGAGGGTGTCCCTAATTCACCCCTCCACTTT.

By share, this clonotype ranks as medium-sized. The chain recombines TRBV2 with TRBJ1-2; 8 bases are shared with TRBD1. The CDR3 spans 14 residues. J lost 14 bases, V lost 2 bases, and 13 bases had no gene match. Germline CDR1 reads SNHLY; CDR2 reads FYNNEI. The CDR3 loop reads CASSETGQGEGQTF. Written as DNA, the CDR3 is TGTGCCAGCAGTGAAACCGGACAGGGTGAGGGGCAGACCTTC. Supplemented by reference TRBV2 and TRBJ1-2, the full variable domain reads EPEVTQTPSHQVTQMGQEVILRCVPISNHLYFYWYRQILGQKVEFLVSFYNNEISEKSEIFDDQFSVERPDGSNFTLKIRSTKLEDSAMYFCASSETGQGEGQTFGSGTRLTVV.

By share, this clonotype ranks as medium-sized. The rearrangement joins TRBV20-1 to TRBJ1-5; TRBD1 matches 9 bases. The V and J ends lost 0 bases and 3 bases, in that order; junction bases with no gene match: 9. Germline V lookup: CDR1 DFQATT, CDR2 SNEGSKA (reference sequence). This CDR3 has 17 amino acids. The CDR3 region has the DNA TGCAGTGCTAGAGATGCACAGGGGGCGGGGCTCAATCAGCCCCAGCATTTT. Its translation is CSARDAQGAGLNQPQHF.

This sequence joins TRBV20-1 and TRBJ1-2; perhaps TRBD1 as D (5 bases). CDR3 length: 14 residues. The V gene lost 5 bases and the J gene lost 5 bases, with 18 bases spanning the gap. Germline CDR1 reads DFQATT; CDR2 reads SNEGSKA (reference sequence). The CDR3 here is CSAESPGGGYGYTF. The CDR3, as DNA: TGCAGTGCTGAATCCCCAGGTGGGGGTTATGGCTACACCTTC.

The rearrangement joins TRBV7-2 to TRBJ2-7; tentatively, D is TRBD1 (5 bases). The CDR3 has 14 residues. The V end was cut by 5 bases, the J end by 2 bases, with 13 bases between. The germline V gene has CDR1 SGHTA and CDR2 FQGNSA. This CDR3 is CASSASWGPYEQYF. Written as DNA, the CDR3 is TGTGCCAGCAGCGCCTCCTGGGGCCCCTACGAGCAGTACTTC.

This chain joins TRBV4-3 and TRBJ2-7, with 7 bases aligning to TRBD2. CDR3 length: 17 residues. Germline V gene sequence: CDR1 LGHNA, CDR2 YSLEER. V shed 0 bases and J 3 bases; nucleotides not matched to a gene: 11. The CDR3 coding sequence is TGCGCCAGCAGCCAAGAAGGGCCTAGCGGAGAATTCTACGAGCAGTACTTC. Encoded protein: CASSQEGPSGEFYEQYF.

J is TRBJ1-4 and V is TRBV10-3; tentative D call: TRBD1 (5 bases). Germline V CDR1 and CDR2: ENHRY, SYGVKD. CDR3 size: 15 residues. The V gene lost 4 bases and the J gene lost 7 bases, with 16 bases spanning the gap. The CDR3 is CAISARGQGGEKLFF. For the CDR3, the DNA is TGTGCCATCAGTGCCCGCGGGCAGGGAGGTGAAAAACTGTTTTTT.

Details on this clonotype: The junction does not match germline at one end; this may be a read error. The V call is TRBV7-9, the J call TRBJ2-7; TRBD1 might be the D (6 bases). The CDR3 loop spans 14 amino acids. From germline, CDR1 is SEHNR and CDR2 FQNEAQ (reference sequence). The CDR3 loop is CASSANRVSHEQYF. In nucleotides, the CDR3 is TGTGCCAGCAGCGCAAACAGGGTCTCCCACGAGCAGTACTTC.

The V call is TRBV15, the J call TRBJ2-1, with 8 bases identical to TRBD1. The CDR3 sequence is 12 residues long. V lost 3 bases and J lost 10; bases outside the gene matches: 2. The germline CDR1 and CDR2 sequences are LNHNV and YYDKDF (reference sequence). CDR3 protein: CATSSRTGEQFF. As DNA, the CDR3 is TGTGCCACCAGCAGCAGGACAGGGGAGCAGTTCTTC.

There are many counts of this clonotype. The genes are TRBV11-2 and TRBJ2-7, with 7 positions matching TRBD2. Germline V gene lookup returns CDR1 SGHAT and CDR2 FQNNGV. The CDR3 loop spans 15 amino acids. Trimming at V came to 5 bases and at J to 0 bases, leaving 7 bases not matched to a gene. In DNA, the CDR3 is TGTGCCAGCAGCCTACGACTAGCCCCCTCCTACGAGCAGTACTTC. Translating gives CASSLRLAPSYEQYF.

The rearrangement joins TRBV6-6 to TRBJ2-7; no firm D call. V lost 6 bases, J lost 0 bases, and 9 bases lay in between. This CDR3 region has 13 residues. The germline V gene encodes CDR1 MNHNY and CDR2 SVGAGI (reference sequence). In DNA form, the CDR3 reads TGTGCCAGCAGGATGGCGGCCTCCTACGAGCAGTACTTC. It specifies CASRMAASYEQYF.

The chain has TRBV12-3 or TRBV12-4 and TRBJ1-2; 9 nucleotides match TRBD1. The V gene end was trimmed by 6 bases and the J gene end by 8 bases; junction bases not matched to a gene: 7. The CDR3 has 13 residues. The DNA of the CDR3 is TGTGCCAGCAGCAAGAGGACAGGGGAAGGCTACACCTTC. Encoded protein: CASSKRTGEGYTF.